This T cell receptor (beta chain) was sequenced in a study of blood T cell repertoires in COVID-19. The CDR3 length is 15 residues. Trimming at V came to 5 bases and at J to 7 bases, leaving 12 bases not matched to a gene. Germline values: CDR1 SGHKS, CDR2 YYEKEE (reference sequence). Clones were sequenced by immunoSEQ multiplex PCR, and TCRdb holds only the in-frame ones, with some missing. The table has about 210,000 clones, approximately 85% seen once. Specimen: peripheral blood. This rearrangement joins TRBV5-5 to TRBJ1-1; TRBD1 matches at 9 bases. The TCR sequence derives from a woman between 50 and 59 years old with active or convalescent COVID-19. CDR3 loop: CASSLHDRGTFEAFF. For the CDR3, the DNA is TGTGCCAGCAGTTTACATGACAGGGGGACCTTTGAAGCTTTCTTT.